Shown below are 10 T cell receptor beta chains from a single sample sequenced in a study of beta chain features in type 1 diabetes. Investigators reverse transcribed all isolated RNA, so they sequenced expressed TCRB transcripts. Sequencing used immunoSEQ multiplex PCR; TCRdb keeps in-frame clones, though not all of them. Seen here are about 350,000 clones, 20% observed once, and the top ten hold 0.044%. Sequenced input: naive CD4+ T cells from blood. The receptor source for this set is a woman aged 18-30 years in good health.

This chain connects TRBV19 to TRBJ2-2; 7 bases map to TRBD1. Losses at the gene ends were 5 bases for V and 4 bases for J; bases not matched to a gene: 7. Germline V gene sequence: CDR1 LNHDA, CDR2 SQIVND (reference sequence). CDR3 length equals 15 residues. The CDR3 nucleotides are TGTGCCAGTAGTGCCGCGACAGGGTCCACCGGGGAGCTGTTTTTT. Its protein is CASSAATGSTGELFF.

This clone has a handful of counts. V is TRBV12-5 and J is TRBJ1-6; possible D gene TRBD1, 5 bases. The CDR3 contains 12 residues. CDR1 and CDR2 from the germline V gene are LGHNT and FRNRAP. V dropped 1 base and J dropped 10 bases, with 5 bases sitting between them. CDR3 region: CASGLEGSPLHF. The CDR3, as DNA: TGTGCTAGTGGTTTGGAGGGGTCACCCCTCCACTTT.

This clone was detected a few times. The chain carries TRBV4-1 and TRBJ2-3; 10 nucleotides line up with TRBD2. The V gene's germline CDR1 is MGHRA and CDR2 YSYEKL. The CDR3 has 15 amino acids. V was pared by 5 bases and J by 1 base, with 3 bases of the junction left unmatched. CDR3 in DNA: TGCGCCAGCAGCTTCGGGACTAGCGGCACAGATACGCAGTATTTT. Translated, it gives CASSFGTSGTDTQYF.

The V gene is TRBV5-1, the J gene TRBJ2-1; the match to TRBD2 covers 8 bases. CDR1 SGHRS and CDR2 YFSETQ come from the germline V gene. The CDR3 totals 16 residues. The V and J ends lost 5 bases and 4 bases, in that order; junction bases with no gene match: 11. This CDR3 reads CASSYSGREVYNEQFF. The CDR3 coding sequence is TGCGCCAGCAGTTACAGCGGGCGGGAGGTTTACAATGAGCAGTTCTTC.

This clone came up a few times. This sequence joins TRBV29-1 and TRBJ2-2; a possible D gene is TRBD1 (5 bases). The CDR3 consists of 15 residues. V lost 3 bases, J lost 0 bases, and 11 bases lay in between. Germline loops: CDR1 SQVTM, CDR2 ANQGSEA. CDR3 sequence (DNA): TGCAGCGTTGAGGCTGACAGCTCGAACACCGGGGAGCTGTTTTTT. This codes for CSVEADSSNTGELFF.

CDR3 nucleotide sequence: TGTGCCAGCAGCTTGACACTACTAGCGGACTCCTACAATGAGCAGTTCTTC. Its protein product is CASSLTLLADSYNEQFF. The rearrangement joins TRBV5-4 to TRBJ2-1; 8 bases fit TRBD2. Germline CDR1 reads SGHNT; CDR2 reads YYREEE (reference sequence). The J segment lost 0 bases and the V segment lost 1 base, leaving 6 bases of the junction unmatched. This CDR3 is built from 17 residues.

This chain joins TRBV5-1 and TRBJ2-7; 10 bases match TRBD2. V shed 0 bases and J 2 bases; nucleotides not matched to a gene: 2. The CDR3 is 15 amino acids. From germline, CDR1 is SGHRS and CDR2 YFSETQ. CDR3 protein: CASSLVTSGAYEQYF. DNA of the CDR3: TGCGCCAGCAGCTTGGTTACTAGCGGGGCCTACGAGCAGTACTTC.

As for this clone: Other DNA sequences in this specimen translate into the identical CDR3. The genes are TRBV29-1 and TRBJ2-1; D gene uncertain. The ends were cut back, 4 bases at V and 1 base at J, with 8 bases in the middle. CDR1 and CDR2 from the germline V gene are SQVTM and ANQGSEA. There are 13 residues in the CDR3. CDR3 DNA sequence: TGCAGCGTTGGGAGATCTTCCTACAATGAGCAGTTCTTC. This encodes CSVGRSSYNEQFF.

V usage is TRBV30 and J usage is TRBJ1-2; TRBD1 matches at 11 bases. The CDR3 runs to 11 residues. From germline, CDR1 is GTSNPN and CDR2 SVGIG (reference sequence). The V and J ends lost 5 bases and 7 bases, in that order; junction bases with no gene match: 0. CDR3 in DNA: TGTGCCTGGGGGACAGGGGGTGGCTACACCTTC. This translates into CAWGTGGGYTF.

The chain carries TRBV4-2 and TRBJ1-1; 7 bases agree with TRBD1. Trimming took 2 bases from V and 3 from J; bases not matched to a gene: 3. The CDR3 has 14 residues. The germline gives CDR1 LGHNA, CDR2 YNFKEQ. Written as DNA, the CDR3 is TGTGCCAGCAGCCAACTTCAGGGGGACACTGAAGCTTTCTTT. Encoded protein: CASSQLQGDTEAFF.